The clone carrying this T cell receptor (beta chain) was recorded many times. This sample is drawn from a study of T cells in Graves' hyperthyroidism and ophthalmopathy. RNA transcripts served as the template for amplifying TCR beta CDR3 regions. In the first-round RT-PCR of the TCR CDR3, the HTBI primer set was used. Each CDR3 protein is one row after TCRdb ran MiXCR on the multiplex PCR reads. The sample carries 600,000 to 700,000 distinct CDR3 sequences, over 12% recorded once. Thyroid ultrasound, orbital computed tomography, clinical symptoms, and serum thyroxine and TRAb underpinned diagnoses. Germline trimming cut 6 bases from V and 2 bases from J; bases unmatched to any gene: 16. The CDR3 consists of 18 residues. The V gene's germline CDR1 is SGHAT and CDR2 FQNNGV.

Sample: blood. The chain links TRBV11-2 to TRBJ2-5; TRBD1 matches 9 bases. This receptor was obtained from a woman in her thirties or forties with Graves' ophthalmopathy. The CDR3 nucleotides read TGTGCCAGCAGACCGAATGCCGTAAGGACAGGGGTGCAAGAGACCCAGTACTTC. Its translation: CASRPNAVRTGVQETQYF.